This T cell receptor beta chain derives from a study of a mutant IDH1 vaccine in newly diagnosed glioma. Overall study context: Former treatment meant radiotherapy, temozolomide, or both; the majority had gotten both.

Study-level results: Among all patients, vaccine-induced immune responses occurred in about 93%.

Only in-frame clones appear in the TCRdb table, and some are missing; sequencing was by immunoSEQ multiplex PCR. Of 68,000 or so clones listed, roughly 83% are singletons. The time point here: week 35, safety follow-up. All doses held 300 ug of mutant IDH1 20-mer peptide, with topical imiquimod. The CDR3 has 13 amino acids. The germline V gene encodes CDR1 SGHTA and CDR2 FQGTGA. Trimming took off 2 bases at V and 4 bases at J, with 8 bases between the two ends. Comment on this clone: The antigen is unknown.

The chain has TRBV7-3 and TRBJ1-2; D unresolved. This TCR came from a man between 18 and 35 years old with glioma. The material was PBMCs, obtained from a glioma patient whose treatment included an IDH1 peptide vaccine. DNA of the CDR3: TGTGCCAGCAGCTTATGGGGAGGCTATGGCTACACCTTC. This codes for CASSLWGGYGYTF.